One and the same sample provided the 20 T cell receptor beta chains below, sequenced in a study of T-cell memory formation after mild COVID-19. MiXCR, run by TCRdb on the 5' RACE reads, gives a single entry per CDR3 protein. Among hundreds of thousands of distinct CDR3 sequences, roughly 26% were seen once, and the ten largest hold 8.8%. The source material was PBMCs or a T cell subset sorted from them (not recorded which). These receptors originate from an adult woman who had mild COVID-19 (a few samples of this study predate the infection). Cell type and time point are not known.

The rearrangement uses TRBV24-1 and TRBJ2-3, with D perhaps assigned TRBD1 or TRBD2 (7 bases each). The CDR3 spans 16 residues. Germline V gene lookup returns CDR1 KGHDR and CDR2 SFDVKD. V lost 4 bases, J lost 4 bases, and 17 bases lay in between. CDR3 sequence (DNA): TGTGCCACCAGTGACTCCAGGGGGGGTTGGTCAGATACGCAGTATTTT. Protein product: CATSDSRGGWSDTQYF.

CDR3 region: CASSPYVTFQPYEQYF. CDR3 DNA sequence: TGTGCCAGCAGCCCCTATGTTACATTTCAACCCTACGAGCAGTACTTC. This sequence joins TRBV9 and TRBJ2-7; no clear D. The CDR3 consists of 16 residues. The germline gives CDR1 SGDLS, CDR2 YYNGEE. Trimming left V 4 bases short and J 2 bases short, with 19 bases between.

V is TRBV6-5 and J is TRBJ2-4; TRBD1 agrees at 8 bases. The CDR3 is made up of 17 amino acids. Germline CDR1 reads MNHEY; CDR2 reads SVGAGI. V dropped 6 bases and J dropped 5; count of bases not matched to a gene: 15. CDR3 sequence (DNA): TGTGCCAGCAGCCTTCTTCCGTCGGGACAGGCCGAAAACATTCAGTACTTC. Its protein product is CASSLLPSGQAENIQYF.

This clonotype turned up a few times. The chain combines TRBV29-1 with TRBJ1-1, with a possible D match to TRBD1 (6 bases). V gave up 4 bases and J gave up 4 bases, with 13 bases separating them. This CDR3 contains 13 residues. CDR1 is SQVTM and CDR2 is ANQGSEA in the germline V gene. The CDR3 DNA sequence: TGCAGCGTTGGGGGGGGGGCCAGCACTGAAGCTTTCTTT. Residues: CSVGGGASTEAFF.

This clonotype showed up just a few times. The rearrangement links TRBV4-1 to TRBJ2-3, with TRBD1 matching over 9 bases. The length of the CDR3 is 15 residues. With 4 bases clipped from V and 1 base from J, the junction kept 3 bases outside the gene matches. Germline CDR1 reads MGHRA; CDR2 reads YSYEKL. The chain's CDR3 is CASSPGDRGTDTQYF. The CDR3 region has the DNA TGCGCCAGCAGCCCAGGGGACAGGGGCACAGATACGCAGTATTTT.

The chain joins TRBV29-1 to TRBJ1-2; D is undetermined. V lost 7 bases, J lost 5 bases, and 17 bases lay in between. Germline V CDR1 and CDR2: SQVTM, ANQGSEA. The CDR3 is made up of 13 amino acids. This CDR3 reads CSAPSGEGYGYTF. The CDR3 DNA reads TGCAGCGCACCGTCTGGCGAAGGTTATGGCTACACCTTC.

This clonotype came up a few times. CDR3 sequence (DNA): TGTGCCAGCAGCCCCCGATGGAGTCGGTATGGCTACACCTTC. Translation: CASSPRWSRYGYTF. The gene calls are TRBV11-1 and TRBJ1-2, with unresolved D. Germline-derived CDR1 and CDR2 are SGHAT and FQDESV (reference sequence). V lost 5 bases, J lost 5 bases, and 15 bases lay in between. The CDR3 totals 14 residues.

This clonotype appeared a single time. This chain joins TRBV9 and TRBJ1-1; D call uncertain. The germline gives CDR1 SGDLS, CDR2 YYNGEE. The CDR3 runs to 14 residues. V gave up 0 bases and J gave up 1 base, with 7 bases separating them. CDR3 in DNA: TGTGCCAGCAGCGTAGACCTGGGGAACACTGAAGCTTTCTTT. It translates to CASSVDLGNTEAFF.

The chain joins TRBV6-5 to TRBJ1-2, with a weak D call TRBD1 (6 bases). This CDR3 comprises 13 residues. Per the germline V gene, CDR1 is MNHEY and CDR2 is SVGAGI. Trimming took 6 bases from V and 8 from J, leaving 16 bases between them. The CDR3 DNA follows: TGTGCCAGCAGGGACAGACTTCGATCAGGCTACACCTTC. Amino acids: CASRDRLRSGYTF.

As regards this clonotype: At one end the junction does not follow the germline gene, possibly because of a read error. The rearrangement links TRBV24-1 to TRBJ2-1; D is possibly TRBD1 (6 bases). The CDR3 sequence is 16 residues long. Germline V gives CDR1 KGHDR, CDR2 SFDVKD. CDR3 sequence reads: CATSRRGGISYNEHFF. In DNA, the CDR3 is TGTGCCACCAGCCGGAGAGGGGGTATCTCCTACAATGAGCACTTCTTC.

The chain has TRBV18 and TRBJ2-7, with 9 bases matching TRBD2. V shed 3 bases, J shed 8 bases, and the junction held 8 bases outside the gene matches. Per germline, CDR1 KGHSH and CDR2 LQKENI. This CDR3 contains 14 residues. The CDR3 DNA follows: TGTGCCAGCTCACCCGAACGCGGGGGGGGGAAGCAGTACTTC. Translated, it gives CASSPERGGGKQYF.

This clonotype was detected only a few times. CDR3 protein: CAWSVLGQTTGGYTF. CDR3 in DNA: TGTGCCTGGAGCGTACTGGGACAGACTACCGGAGGCTACACCTTC. V gene TRBV30 combines with J gene TRBJ1-2, with 7 bases aligning to TRBD1. Trimming took 3 bases from V and 8 from J; bases not matched to a gene: 15. CDR3 length: 15 residues. Per the germline V gene, CDR1 is GTSNPN and CDR2 is SVGIG (reference sequence).

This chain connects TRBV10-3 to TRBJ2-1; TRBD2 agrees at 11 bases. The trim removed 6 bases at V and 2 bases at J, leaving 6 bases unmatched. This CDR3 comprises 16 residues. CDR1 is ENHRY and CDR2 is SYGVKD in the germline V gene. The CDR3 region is CAIRPVSGGAYNEQFF. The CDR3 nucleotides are TGTGCCATCAGACCAGTTAGCGGGGGGGCCTACAATGAGCAGTTCTTC.

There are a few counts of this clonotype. CDR3 coding DNA: TGTGCCAGCAGCCATGGACTAGCGGCAGAAGAGACCCAGTACTTC. It is translated as CASSHGLAAEETQYF. V and J are TRBV12-3 or TRBV12-4 and TRBJ2-5; 10 bases agree with TRBD2. The CDR3 spans 15 residues. The ends lost 6 bases at V and 3 bases at J; junction bases unmatched: 7.

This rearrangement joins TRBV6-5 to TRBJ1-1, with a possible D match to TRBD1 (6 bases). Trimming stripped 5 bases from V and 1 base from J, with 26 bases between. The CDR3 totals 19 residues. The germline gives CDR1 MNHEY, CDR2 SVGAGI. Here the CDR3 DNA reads TGTGCCAGCAGTCGCCGAATGAAAACAGGGTCTTTGAGGAACACTGAAGCTTTCTTT. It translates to CASSRRMKTGSLRNTEAFF.

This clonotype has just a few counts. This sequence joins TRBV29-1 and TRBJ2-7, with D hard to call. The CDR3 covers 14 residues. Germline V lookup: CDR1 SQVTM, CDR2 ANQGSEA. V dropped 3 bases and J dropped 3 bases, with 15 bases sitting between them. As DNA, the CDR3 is TGCAGCGTTGAGGATGACCAATTGGGCTACGAGCAGTACTTC. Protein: CSVEDDQLGYEQYF.

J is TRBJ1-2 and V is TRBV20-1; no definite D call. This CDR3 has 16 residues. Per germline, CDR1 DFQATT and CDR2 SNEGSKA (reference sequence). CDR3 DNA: TGCAGGGCCGGGCCTCTGGCGCGAGGCTCCAACTATGGCTACACCTTC. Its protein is CRAGPLARGSNYGYTF.

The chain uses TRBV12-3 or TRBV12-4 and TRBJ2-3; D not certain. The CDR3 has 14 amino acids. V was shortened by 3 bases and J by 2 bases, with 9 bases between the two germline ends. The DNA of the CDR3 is TGTGCCAGCAGTTTGCTGGGTTACACAGATACGCAGTATTTT. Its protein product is CASSLLGYTDTQYF.

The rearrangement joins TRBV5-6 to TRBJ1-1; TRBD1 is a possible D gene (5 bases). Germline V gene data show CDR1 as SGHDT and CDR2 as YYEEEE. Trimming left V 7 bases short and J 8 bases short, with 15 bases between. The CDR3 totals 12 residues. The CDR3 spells CASARTGGEAFF. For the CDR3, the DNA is TGTGCCAGCGCTCGCACGGGGGGGGAAGCTTTCTTT.

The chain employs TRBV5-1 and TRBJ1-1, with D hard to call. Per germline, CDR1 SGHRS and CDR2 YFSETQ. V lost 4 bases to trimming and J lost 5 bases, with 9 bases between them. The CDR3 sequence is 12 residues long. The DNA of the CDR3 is TGCGCCAGCAGCAGGGTTCAGACTGAAGCTTTCTTT. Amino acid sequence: CASSRVQTEAFF.